This is a list of T cell receptor beta chains from one sample in a study of OX40 agonist ivuxolimab in advanced cancers. Repertoires were generated with immunoSEQ multiplex PCR, while TCRdb's copy carries only in-frame clones and drops some. The sample yields 65,000 to 95,000 clones, about 91% seen once. The sequenced sample was CD4+ or CD8+ T cells sorted from blood, obtained in a trial of the OX40 agonist ivuxolimab. These receptors all stem from an adult with an advanced solid tumor such as melanoma, head and neck, liver or kidney cancer. Each CDR3 is given without its conserved first and last residue. The order of the fields is V gene, J gene, D gene, CDR3 protein. The D gene is left open where the match is weak.

v_gene: TRBV9; j_gene: TRBJ2-5; d_gene: TRBD2; CDR3aa: ASSVGGASGQETQY
v_gene: TRBV10-3; j_gene: TRBJ1-4; d_gene: NA; CDR3aa: AISEKGHEKLF
v_gene: TRBV7-9; j_gene: TRBJ2-1; d_gene: NA; CDR3aa: ASSLAGSSYNEQF
v_gene: TRBV2; j_gene: TRBJ2-6; d_gene: NA; CDR3aa: ASRAGTVLT
v_gene: TRBV4-3; j_gene: TRBJ2-1; d_gene: NA; CDR3aa: ASSQEFEGYNEQF
v_gene: TRBV28; j_gene: TRBJ1-1; d_gene: NA; CDR3aa: ASSSGFFMNTEAF
v_gene: TRBV7-8; j_gene: TRBJ1-1; d_gene: NA; CDR3aa: ASSLARVANTEAF
v_gene: TRBV5-1; j_gene: TRBJ1-4; d_gene: NA; CDR3aa: ASSLAGINEKLF
v_gene: TRBV4-1; j_gene: TRBJ1-1; d_gene: NA; CDR3aa: ASSQGRVTMNTEAF
v_gene: TRBV9; j_gene: TRBJ2-5; d_gene: NA; CDR3aa: ASSARRDAGTEETQY
v_gene: TRBV5-1; j_gene: TRBJ2-2; d_gene: TRBD1; CDR3aa: ASKGQVGIMNTGELF
v_gene: TRBV18; j_gene: TRBJ1-1; d_gene: NA; CDR3aa: ASSPPSQGLAF
v_gene: TRBV19; j_gene: TRBJ2-7; d_gene: NA; CDR3aa: ASSRSQDRSRIEQY
v_gene: TRBV5-6; j_gene: TRBJ2-1; d_gene: TRBD2; CDR3aa: ASSPLWRLAERTYNEQF
v_gene: TRBV15; j_gene: TRBJ2-7; d_gene: NA; CDR3aa: ATSSDRGNYEQY
v_gene: TRBV6-6; j_gene: TRBJ2-3; d_gene: NA; CDR3aa: ASTASGSTDTQY
v_gene: TRBV18; j_gene: TRBJ1-1; d_gene: NA; CDR3aa: ASSPRGGPAMNTEAF
v_gene: TRBV28; j_gene: TRBJ2-5; d_gene: TRBD2; CDR3aa: ASTEAGGETQY